This record covers a single TCR beta chain. The CDR3 runs 14 residues. Per germline, CDR1 SGHRS and CDR2 YFSETQ. V gave up 5 bases and J gave up 2 bases, with 13 bases separating them. This sample is drawn from a study of blood T cell repertoires in COVID-19. For the study at large: The United States, Italy and Spain supplied acute and convalescent COVID-19 samples. The analysed material was cDNA or gDNA that came from T cells, B-cell-depleted T cells, or PBMCs.

In the original workflow: By means of reference gene primer amplification, nucleated cell counts were estimated. Clones were sequenced by immunoSEQ multiplex PCR, and TCRdb holds only the in-frame ones, with some missing. D and trimming come from the DNA, and the V and J calls and clone size come from that table. The sample records about 230,000 clones, over 70% being singletons. Sequencing was carried out using peripheral blood. The sequence came from a man older than 75 with acute or convalescent COVID-19. The J gene is TRBJ2-5, the V gene TRBV5-1; the D gene is possibly TRBD2 (5 bases). The CDR3 here is CASSTYSGQETQYF. In DNA form, the CDR3 reads TGCGCCAGCAGTACATATTCGGGGCAAGAGACCCAGTACTTC.